The 30 T cell receptor beta chains below all came from one sample that was sequenced in a study of OX40 agonist ivuxolimab in advanced cancers. Profiled with immunoSEQ multiplex PCR; TCRdb holds only in-frame clones, not every one. The sample lists 70,000 or so clones; 80% were seen once. The source material was CD4+ or CD8+ T cells sorted from blood, sampled in a trial of the OX40 agonist ivuxolimab. The receptors stem from an adult with an advanced solid tumor such as melanoma, head and neck, liver or kidney cancer.

V gene TRBV5-1 combines with J gene TRBJ2-5, with 15 bases lining up with TRBD2. Germline CDR1 reads SGHRS; CDR2 reads YFSETQ. The CDR3 loop spans 17 amino acids. Losses at the gene ends were 2 bases for V and 5 bases for J; bases not matched to a gene: 7. The CDR3 loop is CASSFSLGLAGGETQYF. The CDR3 DNA sequence: TGCGCCAGCAGCTTTAGCCTCGGACTAGCGGGGGGGGAGACCCAGTACTTC.

This chain joins TRBV5-1 and TRBJ1-6; possibly TRBD1 for D (6 bases). Germline V lookup: CDR1 SGHRS, CDR2 YFSETQ. CDR3 length: 15 residues. Trimming cost V 4 bases and J 6 bases, with 14 bases left between them. DNA of the CDR3: TGCGCCAGCAGCCTGCGGGACACCGCTAATTCACCCCTCCACTTT. It specifies CASSLRDTANSPLHF.

The genes are TRBV10-2 and TRBJ2-2; TRBD1 agrees at 9 bases. The germline V gene has CDR1 WSHSY and CDR2 SAAADI. CDR3 length: 14 amino acids. With V trimmed by 6 bases and J by 7 bases, 6 bases remained unmatched. For the CDR3, the DNA is TGCGCCAGCAGAGTTTTGACAGGGGGCGGGGAGCTGTTTTTT. Its translation is CASRVLTGGGELFF.

The chain links TRBV27 to TRBJ2-5; 9 bases are shared with TRBD1. Germline V gives CDR1 MNHEY, CDR2 SMNVEV (reference sequence). The CDR3 covers 16 residues. Germline trimming cut 6 bases from V and 5 bases from J; bases unmatched to any gene: 13. CDR3 nucleotides: TGTGCCAGCAGGACCGGGACAGGGAGTGGTAGGGAGACCCAGTACTTC. It encodes CASRTGTGSGRETQYF.

V is TRBV29-1 and J is TRBJ2-7; 7 nucleotides align to TRBD1. The CDR3 spans 15 residues. Trimming took 4 bases from V and 2 from J; bases not matched to a gene: 11. Looked up from germline, CDR1 is SQVTM and CDR2 is ANQGSEA. As DNA, the CDR3 is TGCAGCGTTGCGGGGCAGGGGGTCTCCCCCTACGAGCAGTACTTC. Protein product: CSVAGQGVSPYEQYF.

The rearrangement joins TRBV7-9 to TRBJ2-1; 9 nucleotides line up with TRBD1. Germline V gene lookup returns CDR1 SEHNR and CDR2 FQNEAQ (reference sequence). After removal of 5 bases from V and 6 bases from J, the junction contained 2 bases not matched to a gene. This CDR3 is built from 13 residues. The CDR3 region has the DNA TGTGCCAGCAGCCTGGGACAGGGCAATGAGCAGTTCTTC. It specifies CASSLGQGNEQFF.

J is TRBJ2-2 and V is TRBV5-1, with D unresolved. V was shortened by 4 bases and J by 3 bases, with 10 bases between the two germline ends. Germline CDR1 is SGHRS and CDR2 is YFSETQ. The CDR3 has 14 amino acids. Here the CDR3 DNA reads TGCGCCAGCAGCCCAAACTTCGACACCGGGGAGCTGTTTTTT. It encodes CASSPNFDTGELFF.

This clone was counted only a few times. J is TRBJ2-7 and V is TRBV25-1; no definite D call. Germline V gene lookup returns CDR1 MGHDK and CDR2 SYGVNS. CDR3 length: 12 amino acids. Trimming removed 5 bases at V and 6 bases at J, with 11 bases between. This CDR3 reads CASSRDIPEQYF. The CDR3 DNA reads TGTGCCAGCAGTAGAGATATCCCCGAGCAGTACTTC.

The table lists this clone with a count of one. The CDR3 spells CASRERTDYGYTF. The CDR3 DNA follows: TGCGCCAGCAGGGAACGGACAGACTATGGCTACACCTTC. This chain uses TRBV5-1 with TRBJ1-2; possible D gene TRBD1, 6 bases. The CDR3 length is 13 residues. Trimming took off 5 bases at V and 3 bases at J, with 11 bases between the two ends. From germline, CDR1 is SGHRS and CDR2 YFSETQ. The full variable domain, rest sourced from reference TRBV5-1 and TRBJ1-2, is KAGVTQTPRYLIKTRGQQVTLSCSPISGHRSVSWYQQTPGQGLQFLFEYFSETQRNKGNFPGRFSGRQFSNSRSEMNVSTLELGDSALYLCASRERTDYGYTFGSGTRLTVV.

This clone appeared a few times. The chain recombines TRBV4-3 with TRBJ1-6, with 9 bases matching TRBD1. There are 15 residues in the CDR3. Germline V lookup: CDR1 LGHNA, CDR2 YSLEER. The V gene end was trimmed by 0 bases and the J gene end by 6 bases; junction bases not matched to a gene: 0. The DNA for the CDR3 is TGCGCCAGCAGCCAAGAGGGACAGGGTAATTCACCCCTCCACTTT. Translating it yields CASSQEGQGNSPLHF.

The chain has TRBV15 and TRBJ2-7; 10 nucleotides agree with TRBD1. J was trimmed by 2 bases and V by 9 bases; bases with no gene match: 4. The CDR3 is 13 residues long. CDR1 and CDR2 from the germline V gene are LNHNV and YYDKDF (reference sequence). In nucleotides, the CDR3 is TGTGCCACGAGCGGACAGGGGGCCTACGAGCAGTACTTC. This sequence encodes CATSGQGAYEQYF.

This clone has just one count. This chain links TRBV19 with TRBJ2-1, with TRBD1 matching 8 bases. Losses at the gene ends were 5 bases for V and 9 bases for J; bases not matched to a gene: 6. Germline CDR1 is LNHDA and CDR2 is SQIVND (reference sequence). This CDR3 is 13 amino acids long. The CDR3 DNA reads as TGTGCCAGTAGTCACGACAGGGGTAGTGAGCAGTTCTTC. It codes for CASSHDRGSEQFF.

This chain links TRBV11-2 with TRBJ2-5; the D gene is possibly TRBD2 (6 bases). The CDR3 loop spans 15 amino acids. Germline V lookup: CDR1 SGHAT, CDR2 FQNNGV. With 5 bases removed from V and 7 bases from J, the gap between germline ends came to 20 bases. The CDR3 reads CASSPESWGVRTQYF. The CDR3 DNA reads TGTGCCAGCAGCCCGGAAAGTTGGGGGGTTAGGACCCAGTACTTC.

The chain couples TRBV7-8 to TRBJ1-5; D call uncertain. CDR1 and CDR2 (germline): SGHVS, FQNEAQ. The CDR3 runs 15 residues. Trimming cost V 9 bases and J 0 bases, with 15 bases left between them. The CDR3 here is CASGRGIASNQPQHF. The CDR3 DNA reads as TGTGCCAGTGGTCGAGGTATCGCTAGCAATCAGCCCCAGCATTTT. Full variable domain (outside the CDR3, taken from reference TRBV7-8 and TRBJ1-5): GAGVSQSPRYKVAKRGQDVALRCDPISGHVSLFWYQQALGQGPEFLTYFQNEAQLDKSGLPSDRFFAERPEGSVSTLKIQRTQQEDSAVYLCASGRGIASNQPQHFGDGTRLSIL.

This clone has just one count. V usage is TRBV5-1 and J usage is TRBJ2-3; D gene ambiguous. V was clipped by 0 bases and J by 3 bases, with 11 bases between them. This CDR3 region has 15 residues. Germline CDR1 reads SGHRS; CDR2 reads YFSETQ. The CDR3 region has the DNA TGCGCCAGCAGCTTGGATAAGACGGAAACAGATACGCAGTATTTT. Protein product: CASSLDKTETDTQYF.

The chain has TRBV6-6 and TRBJ1-5; perhaps TRBD1 as D (6 bases). This CDR3 comprises 16 residues. CDR1 is MNHNY and CDR2 is SVGAGI in the germline V gene (reference sequence). V dropped 2 bases and J dropped 2 bases, with 13 bases sitting between them. The CDR3 sequence: CASSYPQGVGNQPQHF. The CDR3 bases are TGTGCCAGCAGTTACCCACAGGGAGTGGGCAATCAGCCCCAGCATTTT.

The chain recombines TRBV4-3 with TRBJ2-5; 8 positions agree with TRBD2. The end of the DNA is better explained by TRBJ2-7, so the J call may be wrong. The CDR3 runs 15 residues. Germline V lookup: CDR1 LGHNA, CDR2 YSLEER. This CDR3 reads CASSQGVSGDNEQYF. The CDR3 region has the DNA TGCGCCAGCAGCCAAGGGGTTAGCGGGGACAACGAGCAGTACTTC.

This clone appeared a single time. This chain connects TRBV30 to TRBJ2-2, with TRBD2 identical over 8 bases. The V gene end was trimmed by 5 bases and the J gene end by 9 bases; junction bases not matched to a gene: 14. The germline gives CDR1 GTSNPN, CDR2 SVGIG (reference sequence). The CDR3 spans 15 residues. In DNA form, the CDR3 reads TGTGCCTGGTCCCCTGGGACTAGTGCTAACTGGGAGCTGTTTTTT. It is translated as CAWSPGTSANWELFF.

V and J are TRBV19 and TRBJ1-5; D not certain. Looked up from germline, CDR1 is LNHDA and CDR2 is SQIVND (reference sequence). The CDR3 is 13 amino acids. V shed 2 bases and J shed 3 bases, with 5 bases lying between them. The CDR3 DNA follows: TGTGCCAGTAGTATATTAGACAATCAGCCCCAGCATTTT. Its translation: CASSILDNQPQHF.

The CDR3 reads CASRTGDGNTIYF. Written as DNA, the CDR3 is TGCGCCAGCAGGACAGGGGACGGAAACACCATATATTTT. The gene calls are TRBV5-1 and TRBJ1-3, with TRBD1 matching 8 bases. The ends lost 5 bases at V and 4 bases at J; junction bases unmatched: 2. The CDR3 is made up of 13 amino acids. Germline CDR1 reads SGHRS; CDR2 reads YFSETQ.

This clone was counted a single time. The V gene is TRBV5-1, the J gene TRBJ1-1; D ambiguous. CDR3 size: 13 residues. Trimming stripped 7 bases from V and 3 bases from J, with 13 bases between. In germline, CDR1 is SGHRS, CDR2 YFSETQ. CDR3 in DNA: TGCGCCAGCCAGTCGAATCGGGACACTGAAGCTTTCTTT. Translation gives CASQSNRDTEAFF.

This clone was detected only a few times. The chain is built from TRBV2 and TRBJ1-2; D not resolved. The germline V gene has CDR1 SNHLY and CDR2 FYNNEI. The CDR3 sequence is 13 residues long. Trimming cost V 6 bases and J 8 bases, with 16 bases left between them. Here the CDR3 DNA reads TGTGCCAGCAGCCCCACCGCCCTGGGAGGCTACACCTTC. Translation gives CASSPTALGGYTF.

The chain links TRBV18 to TRBJ1-2; maybe TRBD1 (6 bases). Germline loops: CDR1 KGHSH, CDR2 LQKENI. This CDR3 is 17 amino acids long. Trimming took off 5 bases at V and 0 bases at J, with 19 bases between the two ends. For the CDR3, the DNA is TGTGCCAGCTCATCCTCCTGGGGGCCTCGGGCTAACTATGGCTACACCTTC. This gives the protein CASSSSWGPRANYGYTF.

CDR3 region: CASSVSWDRESYTF. CDR3 nucleotide sequence: TGTGCCAGCAGCGTATCTTGGGACAGGGAATCCTACACCTTC. The V gene is TRBV9, the J gene TRBJ1-2; 9 bases line up with TRBD1. The CDR3 contains 14 residues. J was trimmed by 10 bases and V by 1 base; bases with no gene match: 8. Germline CDR1 and CDR2: SGDLS and YYNGEE. Full variable domain (remainder filled in from reference TRBV9 and TRBJ1-2): DSGVTQTPKHLITATGQRVTLRCSPRSGDLSVYWYQQSLDQGLQFLIQYYNGEERAKGNILERFSAQQFPDLHSELNLSSLELGDSALYFCASSVSWDRESYTFGSGTRLTVV.

This chain joins TRBV10-3 and TRBJ2-2; 8 bases match TRBD1. The CDR3 totals 15 residues. Looked up from germline, CDR1 is ENHRY and CDR2 is SYGVKD. The ends lost 10 bases at V and 1 base at J; junction bases unmatched: 8. The CDR3 DNA reads TGTGCCACCCGCGCCGACAGGGGGAACACCGGGGAGCTGTTTTTT. It translates to CATRADRGNTGELFF.

The sample holds one count of this clone. This chain uses TRBV18 with TRBJ1-5; perhaps TRBD1 as D (5 bases). CDR3 length: 16 amino acids. Germline V gives CDR1 KGHSH, CDR2 LQKENI. The V gene lost 6 bases and the J gene lost 1 base, with 16 bases spanning the gap. CDR3 nucleotide sequence: TGTGCCAGCTCCAGGCGGGGGGGAGGGAGCAATCAGCCCCAGCATTTT. Its protein is CASSRRGGGSNQPQHF.

The gene calls are TRBV27 and TRBJ2-1; possible D gene TRBD1, 6 bases. Germline V gene data show CDR1 as MNHEY and CDR2 as SMNVEV (reference sequence). This CDR3 is built from 16 residues. V gave up 6 bases and J gave up 0 bases, with 15 bases separating them. The CDR3 bases are TGTGCCAGCAGCCAAACCTTGGACAGCTCCTACAATGAGCAGTTCTTC. Translated, it gives CASSQTLDSSYNEQFF.

The CDR3 DNA reads TGCGCCAGCAGCCTACGGACTAGCGGGGGTTACAATGAGCAGTTCTTC. Its translation is CASSLRTSGGYNEQFF. This rearrangement joins TRBV5-1 to TRBJ2-1; 13 bases are shared with TRBD2. In germline, CDR1 is SGHRS, CDR2 YFSETQ. V shed 4 bases and J 4 bases; nucleotides not matched to a gene: 5. The CDR3 runs 16 residues.

V and J are TRBV7-2 and TRBJ2-3; D tentatively reads TRBD1 or TRBD2 (5 bases each). This CDR3 comprises 16 residues. Germline assignment: CDR1 SGHTA and CDR2 FQGNSA. Trimming pared 1 base from V and 1 base from J, leaving 12 bases between. The CDR3 sequence: CASSLVGDGRTDTQYF. CDR3 DNA: TGTGCCAGCAGCTTAGTAGGGGACGGCCGCACAGATACGCAGTATTTT.

Concerning this clone: One junction end disagrees with the germline gene, perhaps due to a read error. The chain links TRBV30 to TRBJ1-6; no firm D call. The length of the CDR3 is 13 residues. Germline V gives CDR1 GTSNPN, CDR2 SVGIG (reference sequence). The CDR3 region has the DNA TGTGCCCGGAGTGTACTGGACGAACGGAGGATCCACTTT. As protein: CARSVLDERRIHF. The whole variable domain, filled in from reference TRBV30 and TRBJ1-6, reads SQTIHQWPATLVQPVGSPLSLECTVEGTSNPNLYWYRQAAGRGLQLLFYSVGIGQISSEVPQNLSASRPQDRQFILSSKKLLLSDSGFYLCARSVLDERRIHFGNGTRLTVT.